These 18 T cell receptor beta chains were all obtained from the same sample, sequenced in a study of technical replicates of blood from a few donors. Sequencing was performed with immunoSEQ multiplex PCR; in TCRdb, only in-frame clones are kept and a portion is missing. Among approximately 73,000 clones, about 92% were seen once, and the ten largest hold around 0.4%. The sequencing input was T cells isolated from PBMCs. The receptors derive from a human donor in good health.

The chain is built from TRBV5-4 and TRBJ2-1; 11 positions agree with TRBD2. CDR1 SGHNT and CDR2 YYREEE come from the germline V gene (reference sequence). V lost 5 bases, J lost 10 bases, and 11 bases stayed unmatched. The CDR3 has 15 residues. The CDR3 sequence: CASRDTSGGRGEQFF. Written as DNA, the CDR3 is TGTGCCAGCAGAGATACTAGCGGGGGCCGAGGGGAGCAGTTCTTC. Looking up the rest from reference TRBV5-4 and TRBJ2-1 gives the full variable domain: ETGVTQSPTHLIKTRGQQVTLRCSSQSGHNTVSWYQQALGQGPQFIFQYYREEENGRGNFPPRFSGLQFPNYSSELNVNALELDDSALYLCASRDTSGGRGEQFFGPGTRLTVL.

The count of this clone is one. This CDR3 is CASSEMGQPRSSTDTQYF. The DNA of the CDR3 is TGTGCCAGCAGTGAAATGGGACAGCCCCGTAGTAGCACAGATACGCAGTATTTT. J is TRBJ2-3 and V is TRBV25-1, with 7 bases that match TRBD1. The length of the CDR3 is 18 residues. Germline trimming cut 2 bases from V and 0 bases from J; bases unmatched to any gene: 11. CDR1 and CDR2 (germline): MGHDK, SYGVNS.

V usage is TRBV28 and J usage is TRBJ1-1; D gene unclear. There are 14 residues in the CDR3. Germline V gene sequence: CDR1 MDHEN, CDR2 SYDVKM. V was trimmed by 3 bases and J by 2 bases, leaving 10 bases between them. The chain's CDR3 is CASSLAEINTEAFF. The CDR3 coding sequence is TGTGCCAGCAGTTTGGCAGAAATTAACACTGAAGCTTTCTTT.

This rearrangement joins TRBV30 to TRBJ2-3, with 8 bases lining up with TRBD2. This CDR3 region has 14 residues. With 0 bases clipped from V and 1 base from J, the junction kept 0 bases outside the gene matches. The germline V gene has CDR1 GTSNPN and CDR2 SVGIG (reference sequence). CDR3 bases: TGTGCCTGGAGTGTAGCGGGAGGCACAGATACGCAGTATTTT. Encoded protein: CAWSVAGGTDTQYF.

This chain uses TRBV19 with TRBJ2-7; perhaps TRBD2 as D (6 bases). V was cut by 4 bases and J by 5 bases, with 18 bases left in between. Looked up from germline, CDR1 is LNHDA and CDR2 is SQIVND (reference sequence). This CDR3 has 15 residues. The CDR3 here is CASSTWWRGLHEQYF. As DNA, the CDR3 is TGTGCCAGTAGTACCTGGTGGAGGGGTCTCCACGAGCAGTACTTC. Together with reference TRBV19 and TRBJ2-7, the CDR3 gives the full variable domain: DGGITQSPKYLFRKEGQNVTLSCEQNLNHDAMYWYRQDPGQGLRLIYYSQIVNDFQKGDIAEGYSVSREKKESFPLTVTSAQKNPTAFYLCASSTWWRGLHEQYFGPGTRLTVT.

The J gene is TRBJ2-1, the V gene TRBV1; the table calls TRBD2, which could not be checked here. TRBV1 is marked as a pseudogene. The CDR3 is made up of 19 amino acids. This chain's CDR3 is CTSSQDAPAGVEAYNEQFF. The CDR3 bases are TGCACCAGCAGCCAAGATGCTCCAGCGGGAGTAGAGGCCTACAATGAGCAGTTCTTC.

The chain joins TRBV19 to TRBJ2-1; maybe TRBD2 (6 bases). Trimming shortened V by 3 bases and J by 3 bases, and 9 bases separated the two germline ends. The CDR3 is 14 amino acids. Germline CDR1 and CDR2: LNHDA and SQIVND (reference sequence). The CDR3 DNA reads as TGTGCCAGTAGTATTAGCGGAAACTACAATGAGCAGTTCTTC. Its translation: CASSISGNYNEQFF.

This clone has just one count. The V call is TRBV7-7, the J call TRBJ1-3, with D perhaps matching TRBD1 (5 bases). Germline V gene sequence: CDR1 SSHAT, CDR2 FNYEAQ (reference sequence). The CDR3 runs 15 residues. Between the trimmed V and J ends, which lost 1 base and 4 bases, there was a span of 11 bases. The CDR3 is CASSLGLGEGNTIYF. The CDR3 bases are TGTGCCAGCAGCTTAGGGCTAGGGGAAGGAAACACCATATATTTT.

This chain links TRBV7-2 with TRBJ2-7; 7 bases are shared with TRBD2. V shed 1 base and J 3 bases; nucleotides not matched to a gene: 3. CDR3 size: 14 residues. Per germline, CDR1 SGHTA and CDR2 FQGNSA. CDR3 protein: CASSLGTRNYEQYF. CDR3 sequence (DNA): TGTGCCAGCAGCTTAGGGACTAGAAACTACGAGCAGTACTTC.

The chain employs TRBV18 and TRBJ1-5; D is perhaps TRBD1 (5 bases). V lost 5 bases to trimming and J lost 0 bases, with 14 bases between them. CDR3 size: 16 residues. Per germline, CDR1 KGHSH and CDR2 LQKENI. This CDR3 is CASSFWGPGSNQPQHF. The DNA for the CDR3 is TGTGCCAGCTCATTTTGGGGCCCCGGTAGCAATCAGCCCCAGCATTTT.

This chain connects TRBV19 to TRBJ2-1; perhaps TRBD2 as D (6 bases). The V end lost 10 bases, the J end lost 4 bases, and 17 bases lay between the germline ends. The germline V gene encodes CDR1 LNHDA and CDR2 SQIVND (reference sequence). The CDR3 covers 14 residues. In nucleotides, the CDR3 is TGTGCCACTACAAATCGGGAGTCTTACAATGAGCAGTTCTTC. As protein: CATTNRESYNEQFF.

This chain connects TRBV2 to TRBJ2-3, with D perhaps matching TRBD2 (5 bases). Germline V gives CDR1 SNHLY, CDR2 FYNNEI. The ends were cut back, 8 bases at V and 13 bases at J, with 19 bases in the middle. This CDR3 has 12 amino acids. CDR3 sequence reads: CASQERKTFEYF. Written as DNA, the CDR3 is TGTGCCAGCCAAGAGCGGAAGACATTTGAGTATTTT.

The chain combines TRBV7-9 with TRBJ1-1; possibly TRBD1 for D (5 bases). The V end lost 3 bases, the J end lost 8 bases, and 10 bases lay between the germline ends. Per germline, CDR1 SEHNR and CDR2 FQNEAQ (reference sequence). This CDR3 is 12 amino acids long. In nucleotides, the CDR3 is TGTGCCAGCAGCTTGCAGGGTGCCGAAGCTTTCTTT. Translating gives CASSLQGAEAFF. Full variable domain (outside the CDR3, taken from reference TRBV7-9 and TRBJ1-1): DTGVSQNPRHKITKRGQNVTFRCDPISEHNRLYWYRQTLGQGPEFLTYFQNEAQLEKSRLLSDRFSAERPKGSFSTLEIQRTEQGDSAMYLCASSLQGAEAFFGQGTRLTVV.

The rearrangement joins TRBV6-5 to TRBJ2-7; D is unclear. The CDR3 has 14 residues. V lost 2 bases and J lost 4, with 12 bases in between. In germline, CDR1 is MNHEY, CDR2 SVGAGI. The CDR3 region has the DNA TGTGCCAGCAGTTACCTTAACAGCCATTACGAGCAGTACTTC. It encodes CASSYLNSHYEQYF.

The chain couples TRBV5-6 to TRBJ2-3, with TRBD2 matching over 8 bases. CDR1 is SGHDT, CDR2 YYEEEE, per germline. CDR3 size: 15 residues. The V and J ends lost 4 bases and 1 base, in that order; junction bases with no gene match: 5. The CDR3 here is CASSHRTSRTDTQYF. Written as DNA, the CDR3 is TGTGCCAGCAGCCACAGGACTAGCCGCACAGATACGCAGTATTTT.

This chain uses TRBV7-9 with TRBJ2-7; maybe TRBD2 (6 bases). Germline V gene lookup returns CDR1 SEHNR and CDR2 FQNEAQ (reference sequence). Trimming removed 5 bases from V and 3 bases from J, with 26 bases in between. This CDR3 is 18 amino acids long. The CDR3: CASSPFFGGPPRDYEQYF. CDR3 bases: TGTGCCAGCAGCCCCTTCTTTGGAGGGCCTCCACGAGACTACGAGCAGTACTTC.

This clone was seen only once. The V call is TRBV7-3, the J call TRBJ2-7; 9 bases map to TRBD2. Germline CDR1 and CDR2: SGHTA and FQGTGA. The CDR3 sequence is 14 residues long. After removal of 5 bases from V and 2 bases from J, the junction contained 4 bases not matched to a gene. The CDR3 region has the DNA TGTGCCAGCAGCGAATTAGCGGGAGCCTACGAGCAGTACTTC. This gives the protein CASSELAGAYEQYF.

This clone was observed once. V is TRBV10-3 and J is TRBJ2-7, with D hard to call. Germline V gives CDR1 ENHRY, CDR2 SYGVKD. This CDR3 has 14 residues. Trimming pared 5 bases from V and 4 bases from J, leaving 15 bases between. CDR3 in amino acids: CAISHPRLLYEQYF. The CDR3 bases are TGTGCCATCAGTCACCCCCGACTTTTGTACGAGCAGTACTTC.